The 7 T cell receptor beta chains given below trace back to one sample, sequenced in a study of blood T cells in healthy people across ages. Together with a sample-barcoded 5' primer, a J-beta primer mix was included in a second PCR lasting roughly 6 to 12 cycles. In TCRdb, the 5' RACE reads were re-called with MiXCR into one record per CDR3 protein. The table lists about 1,500,000 distinct CDR3 sequences, approximately 42% of them singletons, with approximately 7.9% in the top ten. Sequenced sample: blood. These receptors all stem from a woman younger than 30 in good health.

The genes are TRBV20-1 and TRBJ2-4, with 11 bases matching TRBD2. Germline CDR1 and CDR2: DFQATT and SNEGSKA (reference sequence). V lost 3 bases, J lost 7 bases, and 8 bases stayed unmatched. The CDR3 is 15 residues long. The CDR3 DNA follows: TGCAGTGCTAGCGTAGCGGGGGGGCCCGGGAACATTCAGTACTTC. The encoded protein is CSASVAGGPGNIQYF.

A single count supports this clonotype. This chain links TRBV20-1 with TRBJ1-5; possibly TRBD1 for D (5 bases). V dropped 1 base and J dropped 5 bases, with 9 bases sitting between them. There are 13 residues in the CDR3. CDR1 is DFQATT, CDR2 SNEGSKA, per germline (reference sequence). CDR3 DNA sequence: TGCAGTGCTAGAGGCAGGGTGGATCAGCCCCAGCATTTT. This translates into CSARGRVDQPQHF.

V is TRBV6-2 or TRBV6-3 and J is TRBJ1-5, with 8 positions matching TRBD1. Germline values: CDR1 MNHEY, CDR2 SVGEGT. This CDR3 comprises 16 residues. J gave up 1 base and V 2 bases, and 4 bases lay outside the gene matches. The CDR3 spells CASSYEGQASNQPQHF. CDR3 bases: TGTGCCAGCAGTTACGAGGGACAGGCAAGCAATCAGCCCCAGCATTTT.

The DNA for the CDR3 is TGCGCCAGCAGCCTCTATGGACTAGCGGGGTTGACAGATACGCAGTATTTT. Its protein product is CASSLYGLAGLTDTQYF. The chain uses TRBV5-1 and TRBJ2-3; TRBD2 agrees at 12 bases. The junction had 9 bases not matched to a gene; V was cut back by 4 bases and J by 3 bases. This CDR3 contains 17 residues. Germline V gene data show CDR1 as SGHRS and CDR2 as YFSETQ.

Here the CDR3 reads CASSARTGGSEQYF. The CDR3 DNA reads TGTGCCAGCAGCGCGAGGACAGGGGGCTCGGAGCAGTACTTC. The chain links TRBV9 to TRBJ2-7, with 11 bases lining up with TRBD1. The germline V gene has CDR1 SGDLS and CDR2 YYNGEE. This CDR3 spans 14 amino acids. Trimming removed 3 bases from V and 7 bases from J; junction bases left unmatched: 6.

The chain links TRBV25-1 to TRBJ2-1; TRBD2 is a possible D gene (5 bases). The CDR3 spans 15 residues. The V end lost 1 base, the J end lost 8 bases, and 15 bases lay between the germline ends. The germline V gene encodes CDR1 MGHDK and CDR2 SYGVNS. CDR3 amino acids: CASSESPGRFDEQFF. The CDR3 nucleotides are TGTGCCAGCAGTGAATCGCCGGGAAGGTTCGATGAGCAGTTCTTC.

The chain is built from TRBV6-5 and TRBJ2-7; D is unclear. CDR3 length equals 15 residues. Germline CDR1 reads MNHEY; CDR2 reads SVGAGI. Trimming removed 4 bases from V and 0 bases from J, with 13 bases in between. This CDR3 reads CASSSSFQASYEQYF. CDR3 bases: TGTGCCAGCAGTTCTTCCTTCCAGGCCTCCTACGAGCAGTACTTC.